The text below deals with one TCR beta chain. The CDR3 consists of 13 residues. Germline CDR1 reads DFQATT; CDR2 reads SNEGSKA (reference sequence). The V segment lost 6 bases and the J segment 5 bases; nucleotides outside the gene matches: 7. The sample originates from a study of blood T cells in healthy people across ages. Using a J-beta primer mix together with a sample-barcoded 5' primer, a second PCR was run for roughly 7 to 11 cycles. TCRdb independently ran MiXCR on the 5' RACE reads; one entry per CDR3 protein. The sample lists approximately 760,000 distinct CDR3 sequences; more than 20% were seen once. The authors extracted at least 6 micrograms of total RNA per sample. These data were also reused for a study on T cells of mothers and their children. That paper adds: Mothers gave over 8 million TCR beta CDR3 reads each, and children about 3 million each.

Sequences were obtained from blood. The clonotype originates from a boy aged 10-17 years in good health. The rearrangement uses TRBV20-1 and TRBJ2-7; 10 nucleotides match TRBD1. The CDR3, as DNA: TGCAGTGCGACCGGGACAGGGGACAACGAGCAGTACTTC. It is translated as CSATGTGDNEQYF.